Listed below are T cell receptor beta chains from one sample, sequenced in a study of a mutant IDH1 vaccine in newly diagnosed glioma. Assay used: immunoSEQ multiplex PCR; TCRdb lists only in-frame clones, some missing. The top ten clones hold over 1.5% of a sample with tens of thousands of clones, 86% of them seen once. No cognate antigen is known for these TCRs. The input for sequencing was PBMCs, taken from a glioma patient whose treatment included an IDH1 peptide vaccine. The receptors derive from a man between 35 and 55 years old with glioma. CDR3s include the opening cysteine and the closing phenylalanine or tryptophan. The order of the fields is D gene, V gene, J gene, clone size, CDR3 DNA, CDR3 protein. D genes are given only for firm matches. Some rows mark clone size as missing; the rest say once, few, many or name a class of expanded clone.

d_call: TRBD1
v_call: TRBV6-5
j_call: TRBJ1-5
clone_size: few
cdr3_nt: TGTGCCAGCAGGCAGGACAGGGTTAGCAATCAGCCCCAGCATTTT
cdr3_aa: CASRQDRVSNQPQHF

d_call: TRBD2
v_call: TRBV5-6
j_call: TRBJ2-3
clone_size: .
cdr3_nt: TGTGCCAGCAGCTTGGTAGGTAGCGGGAGCTGGGACACAGATACGCAGTATTTT
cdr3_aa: CASSLVGSGSWDTDTQYF

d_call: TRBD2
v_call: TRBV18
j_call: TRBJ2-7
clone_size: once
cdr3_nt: TGTGCCAGCTCACCACCCAGCGGGATGAGGTACGAGCAGTACTTC
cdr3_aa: CASSPPSGMRYEQYF

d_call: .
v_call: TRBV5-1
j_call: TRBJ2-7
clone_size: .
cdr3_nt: TGCGCCAGCCGCCAGGGTACCGACGAGCAGTACTTC
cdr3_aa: CASRQGTDEQYF

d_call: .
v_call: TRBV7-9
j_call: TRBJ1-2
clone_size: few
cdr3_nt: TGTGCCAGCAGCTCCTTGGGACCTAATGGCTACACCTTC
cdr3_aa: CASSSLGPNGYTF

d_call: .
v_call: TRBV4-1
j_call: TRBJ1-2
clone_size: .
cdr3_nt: TGCGCCAGCACCAGCGACCTGGGCTTGAGAGGTGGCTACACCTTC
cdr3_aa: CASTSDLGLRGGYTF

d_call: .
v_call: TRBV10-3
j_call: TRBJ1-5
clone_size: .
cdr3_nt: TGTGCCATCAGTGAAGGAGGGGGAAATCAGCCCCAGCATTTT
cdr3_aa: CAISEGGGNQPQHF

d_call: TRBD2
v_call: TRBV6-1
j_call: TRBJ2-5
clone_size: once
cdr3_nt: TGTGCCAGCAGTGAAGCGCAGGGACTAGCGGGACTCCAAGAGACCCAGTACTTC
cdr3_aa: CASSEAQGLAGLQETQYF

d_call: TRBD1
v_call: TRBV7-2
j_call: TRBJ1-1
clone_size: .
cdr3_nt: TGTGCCAGCAGCTCCATCCGGGACAGGCGGTCGAACACTGAAGCTTTCTTT
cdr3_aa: CASSSIRDRRSNTEAFF

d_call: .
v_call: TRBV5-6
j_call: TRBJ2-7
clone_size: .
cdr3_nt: TGTGCCAGCAGCTTGGGATACCCGAACTACGAGCAGTACTTC
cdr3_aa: CASSLGYPNYEQYF

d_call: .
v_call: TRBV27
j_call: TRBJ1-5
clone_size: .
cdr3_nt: TGTGCCAGCTGCTCCGTTTTGGGTGGCAATCAGCCCCAGCATTTT
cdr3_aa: CASCSVLGGNQPQHF

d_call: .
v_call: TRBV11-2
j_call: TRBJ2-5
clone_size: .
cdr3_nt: TGTGCCAGCAGCTTTGGTGGGGAAGAGACCCAGTACTTC
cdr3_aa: CASSFGGEETQYF

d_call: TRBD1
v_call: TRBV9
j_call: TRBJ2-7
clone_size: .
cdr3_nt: TGTGCCAGCAGCGTACTACCAGACAGGGGTGGGCAGTACTTC
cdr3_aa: CASSVLPDRGGQYF

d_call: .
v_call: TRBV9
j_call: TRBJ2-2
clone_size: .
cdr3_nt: TGTGCCAGCAGCCCCTCCGGGAGTGGGATAATCGGGGAGCTGTTTTTT
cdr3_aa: CASSPSGSGIIGELFF

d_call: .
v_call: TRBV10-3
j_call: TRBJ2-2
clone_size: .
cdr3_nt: TGTGCCATCAGTGAGACCGGGACGTTGGGGGAGCTGTTTTTT
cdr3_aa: CAISETGTLGELFF

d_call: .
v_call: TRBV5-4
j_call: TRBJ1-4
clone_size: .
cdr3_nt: TGTGCCAGCAGCCTGATGGGTCTCAGCGGTGAAAAACTGTTTTTT
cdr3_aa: CASSLMGLSGEKLFF

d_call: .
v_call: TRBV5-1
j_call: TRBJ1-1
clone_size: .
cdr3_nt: TGCGCCAGCAGCTCCCGATACACTGAAGCTTTCTTT
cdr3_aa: CASSSRYTEAFF

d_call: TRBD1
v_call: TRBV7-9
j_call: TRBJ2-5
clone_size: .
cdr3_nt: TGTGCCAGCAGCTTAGGGACAGGGGGCCTAGAGACCCAGTACTTC
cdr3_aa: CASSLGTGGLETQYF

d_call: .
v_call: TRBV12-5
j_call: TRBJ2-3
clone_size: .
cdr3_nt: TGTGCTAGTGGTTTGGGAGGGGCAGATACGCAGTATTTT
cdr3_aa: CASGLGGADTQYF

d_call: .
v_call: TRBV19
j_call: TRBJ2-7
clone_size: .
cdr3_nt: TGTGCCAGTAGTATAGCTCACACCTACGAGCAGTACTTC
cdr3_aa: CASSIAHTYEQYF

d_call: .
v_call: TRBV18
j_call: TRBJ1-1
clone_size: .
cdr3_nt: TGTGCCAGCTCGCAACAGGAACGACGACCGAACACTGAAGCTTTCTTT
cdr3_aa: CASSQQERRPNTEAFF

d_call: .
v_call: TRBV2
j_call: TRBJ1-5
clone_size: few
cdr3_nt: TGTGCCAGCGGTGGTATTGGCAATCAGCCCCAGCATTTT
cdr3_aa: CASGGIGNQPQHF

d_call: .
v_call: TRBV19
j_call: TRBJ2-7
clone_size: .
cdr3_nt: TGTGCCAGTAGTATTGGGGGCTCCTACGAGCAGTACTTC
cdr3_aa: CASSIGGSYEQYF

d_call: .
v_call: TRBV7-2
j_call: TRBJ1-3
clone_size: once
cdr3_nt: TGTGCCACCTCGAGGGGTCAAATGACTGGAAACACCATATATTTT
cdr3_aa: CATSRGQMTGNTIYF

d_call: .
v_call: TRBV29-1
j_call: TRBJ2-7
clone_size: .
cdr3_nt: TGCAGCGGACTAGTCTCAAAGAGCTACGAGCAGTACTTC
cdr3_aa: CSGLVSKSYEQYF

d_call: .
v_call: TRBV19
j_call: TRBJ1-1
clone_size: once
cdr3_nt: TGTGCCAGTAGTATATTAGGGAGCGCCACTGAAGCTTTCTTT
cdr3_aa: CASSILGSATEAFF

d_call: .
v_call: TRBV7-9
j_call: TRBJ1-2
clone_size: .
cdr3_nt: TGTGCCAGCAGCTTAGGGGAGCGGAGCTACACCTTC
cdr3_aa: CASSLGERSYTF

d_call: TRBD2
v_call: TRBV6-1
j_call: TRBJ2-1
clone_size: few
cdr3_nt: TGTGCCAGCACCCGACTAGCGGGAGGTGGCAATGAGCAGTTCTTC
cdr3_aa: CASTRLAGGGNEQFF

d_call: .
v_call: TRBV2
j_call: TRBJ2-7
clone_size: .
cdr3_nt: TGTGCCAGCAGTCGATTCGGACTGCCCCCCGACTACGAGCAGTACTTC
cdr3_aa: CASSRFGLPPDYEQYF

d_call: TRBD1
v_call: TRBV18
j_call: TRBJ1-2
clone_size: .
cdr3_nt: TGTGCCAGCAGCCGGGACAGGGATGGCTACACCTTC
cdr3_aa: CASSRDRDGYTF

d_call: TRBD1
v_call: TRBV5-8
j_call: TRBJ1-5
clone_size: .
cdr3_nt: TGTGCCAGCAGCGGACAGGGGCTCGAAAGTCAGCCCCAGCATTTT
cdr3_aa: CASSGQGLESQPQHF

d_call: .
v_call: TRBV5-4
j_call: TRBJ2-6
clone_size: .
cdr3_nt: TGTGCCAGCAGCAAGGACCCCTCTGGGGCCAACGTCCTGACTTTC
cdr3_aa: CASSKDPSGANVLTF

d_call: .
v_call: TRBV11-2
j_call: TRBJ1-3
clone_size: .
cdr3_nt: TGTGCCAGCAGCTTCAATCCCCTCCCTGGAAACACCATATATTTT
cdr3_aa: CASSFNPLPGNTIYF

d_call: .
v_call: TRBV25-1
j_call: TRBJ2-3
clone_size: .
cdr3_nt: TGTGCCAGCAGTGACCTGGTCACAGATACGCAGTATTTT
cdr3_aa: CASSDLVTDTQYF

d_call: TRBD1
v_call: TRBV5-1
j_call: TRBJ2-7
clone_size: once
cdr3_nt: TGCGCCAGTGGACAGGGGACCACCAACGAGCAGTACTTC
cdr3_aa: CASGQGTTNEQYF

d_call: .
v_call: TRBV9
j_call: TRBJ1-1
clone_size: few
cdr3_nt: TGTGCCAGCAGCGTAGGAGAGATTGAAGCTTTCTTT
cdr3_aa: CASSVGEIEAFF

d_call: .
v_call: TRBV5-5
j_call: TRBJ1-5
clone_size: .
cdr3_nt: TGTGCCAGCAGCTTACTAAGAGGGCAGCCCCAGCATTTT
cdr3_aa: CASSLLRGQPQHF

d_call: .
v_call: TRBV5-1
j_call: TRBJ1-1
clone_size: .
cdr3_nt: TGCGCCAGCAGCTTGGCCGATCGGGCCCACACTGAAGCTTTCTTT
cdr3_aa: CASSLADRAHTEAFF

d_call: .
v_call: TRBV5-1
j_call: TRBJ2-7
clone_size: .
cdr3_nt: TGCGCCAGCAGCCGCGGGACCGCCGACTCCTACGAGCAGTACTTC
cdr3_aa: CASSRGTADSYEQYF

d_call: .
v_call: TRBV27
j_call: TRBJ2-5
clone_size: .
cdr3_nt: TGTGCCAGCAGTTTAAGGGGGGGAAGAAGGGGAGGGACCCAGTACTTC
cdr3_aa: CASSLRGGRRGGTQYF

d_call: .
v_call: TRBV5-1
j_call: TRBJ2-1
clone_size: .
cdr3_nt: TGCGCCAGCAGCTTGGGAAGAGGGGGCGGGAGGTCGGCGGGTGAGCAGTTCTTC
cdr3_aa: CASSLGRGGGRSAGEQFF

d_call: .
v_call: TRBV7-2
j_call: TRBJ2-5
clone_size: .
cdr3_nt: TGTGCCAGCAGCCGCCCTCTGAGGAGAGAGACCCAGTACTTC
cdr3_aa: CASSRPLRRETQYF

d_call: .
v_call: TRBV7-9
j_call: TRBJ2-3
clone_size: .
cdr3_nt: TGTGCCAGCACCTCGGCTGAGGGGACGCAGTATTTT
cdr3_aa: CASTSAEGTQYF

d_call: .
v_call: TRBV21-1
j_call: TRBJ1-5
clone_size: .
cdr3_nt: TGTGCCAGCAGCAAAGCGCTCAGGGTGGATCAGCCCCAGCATTTT
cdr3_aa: CASSKALRVDQPQHF

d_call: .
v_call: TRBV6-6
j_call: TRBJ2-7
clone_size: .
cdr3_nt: TGTGCCAGCAGTTTCCCAGGAGGCTACGAGCAGTACTTC
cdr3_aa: CASSFPGGYEQYF